The 8 T cell receptor beta chains in this list originate from one sample, sequenced in a study of OX40 agonist ivuxolimab in advanced cancers. Sequenced by immunoSEQ multiplex PCR; TCRdb stores in-frame clones only, minus some. The table has fewer than 85,000 clones, 65% to 90% seen once. Source: CD4+ or CD8+ T cells sorted from blood, taken in a trial of the OX40 agonist ivuxolimab. The receptors originated from an adult with an advanced solid tumor such as melanoma, head and neck, liver or kidney cancer.

The CDR3 loop is CASSLRGYGYTF. In DNA form, the CDR3 reads TGTGCCAGCAGCTTACGCGGCTATGGCTACACCTTC. V usage is TRBV7-9 and J usage is TRBJ1-2; D uncertain. V was cut by 2 bases and J by 4 bases, with 5 bases left in between. This CDR3 has 12 amino acids. Germline V gene lookup returns CDR1 SEHNR and CDR2 FQNEAQ (reference sequence).

The chain is built from TRBV29-1 and TRBJ2-7; TRBD2 aligns across 11 bases. Germline CDR1 SQVTM, CDR2 ANQGSEA. The CDR3 contains 12 residues. V gave up 7 bases and J gave up 3 bases; unmatched junction bases: 2. CDR3 sequence reads: CSAGTSGYEQYF. CDR3 nucleotides: TGCAGCGCTGGGACTAGCGGCTACGAGCAGTACTTC.

V and J are TRBV5-1 and TRBJ2-2; D is unclear. The V gene lost 0 bases and the J gene lost 2 bases, with 8 bases spanning the gap. The CDR3 totals 15 residues. From germline, CDR1 is SGHRS and CDR2 YFSETQ. The CDR3 here is CASSLGQINTGELFF. CDR3 bases: TGCGCCAGCAGCTTGGGGCAGATTAACACCGGGGAGCTGTTTTTT.

V is TRBV19 and J is TRBJ1-5; D is unresolved. This CDR3 is built from 13 residues. Germline loops: CDR1 LNHDA, CDR2 SQIVND (reference sequence). With 3 bases removed from V and 3 bases from J, the gap between germline ends came to 6 bases. CDR3 region: CASSIGFNQPQHF. In DNA, the CDR3 is TGTGCCAGTAGTATTGGATTCAATCAGCCCCAGCATTTT.

This clone was counted only a few times. The rearrangement joins TRBV7-3 to TRBJ1-2; D not resolved. V was cut by 5 bases and J by 5 bases, with 12 bases left in between. Looked up from germline, CDR1 is SGHTA and CDR2 is FQGTGA. This CDR3 has 13 residues. The DNA of the CDR3 is TGTGCCAGCAGCCAGAAACTAGGGTATGGCTACACCTTC. Its translation: CASSQKLGYGYTF. Complete variable domain (other parts from reference TRBV7-3 and TRBJ1-2): GAGVSQTPSNKVTEKGKYVELRCDPISGHTALYWYRQSLGQGPEFLIYFQGTGAADDSGLPNDRFFAVRPEGSVSTLKIQRTERGDSAVYLCASSQKLGYGYTFGSGTRLTVV.

The chain employs TRBV6-1 and TRBJ1-2; no clear D gene. CDR3 length: 16 amino acids. V was trimmed by 2 bases and J by 0 bases, leaving 13 bases between them. Germline V gives CDR1 MNHNS, CDR2 SASEGT. The CDR3 sequence: CASSEHIGVANYGYTF. In DNA form, the CDR3 reads TGTGCCAGCAGTGAACACATAGGTGTAGCTAACTATGGCTACACCTTC.

Notes on this clone: Within the sample, other DNA sequences also encode this same CDR3. The V call is TRBV28, the J call TRBJ1-2; no reliable D call. Trimming pared 3 bases from V and 2 bases from J, leaving 7 bases between. CDR1 MDHEN and CDR2 SYDVKM come from the germline V gene. The CDR3 has 13 residues. The CDR3 spells CASSFYSNYGYTF. CDR3 nucleotide sequence: TGTGCCAGCAGTTTTTACAGCAACTATGGCTACACCTTC.

This chain uses TRBV5-4 with TRBJ2-2, with TRBD1 matching 9 bases. V trimming: 4 bases; J trimming: 5 bases; junction bases outside the gene matches: 6. This CDR3 has 15 residues. CDR1 and CDR2 from the germline V gene are SGHNT and YYREEE (reference sequence). CDR3 amino acids: CASSPRDRETGELFF. CDR3 DNA: TGTGCCAGCAGCCCTCGGGACAGGGAGACCGGGGAGCTGTTTTTT.